The 20 T cell receptor beta chains presented below share a single source sample, sequenced in a study of Tregs in tolerant kidney transplant recipients. Assay: immunoSEQ multiplex PCR; the TCRdb copy retains only in-frame clones and omits some. The table lists a few thousand clones, with less than 45% in the top ten. Recipients received nonmyeloablative bone marrow transplants from related graft donors, with transient mixed chimerism. The source material was CD8+ T cells from blood (PBMCs), sampled 6 months after the transplant. The receptor source for this set is a human patient who received a combined kidney and bone marrow transplant. Certain T cells may be donor cells from the graft.

Concerning this clone itself: The read gets to within 3 residues of the CDR3 end, and the germline J gene fills in the rest. The chain carries TRBV20-1 and TRBJ2-7; no reliable D call. Trimming pared 0 bases from V and 3 bases from J, leaving 9 bases between. Germline assignment: CDR1 DFQATT and CDR2 SNEGSKA (reference sequence). This CDR3 has 13 residues. The CDR3 loop is CSARDSNVYEQYF. The sequenced part of the CDR3 DNA is TGCAGTGCTAGAGACTCTAACGTCTACGAG.

The CDR3 spells CSAQGGGLAGPTPSQETQYF. The sequenced CDR3 bases are TGCAGTGCCCAGGGGGGGGGACTAGCGGGACCGACCCCCTCCCAAGAGACC. V usage is TRBV20-1 and J usage is TRBJ2-5; 13 bases line up with TRBD2. The sequence runs out 3 residues before the end of the CDR3; the remainder is reconstructed from the germline J gene. This CDR3 comprises 20 residues. CDR1 is DFQATT and CDR2 is SNEGSKA in the germline V gene (reference sequence). The J segment lost 1 base and the V segment lost 6 bases, leaving 20 bases of the junction unmatched.

The covered CDR3 bases are TGTGCCAGCAGGCGAGACAGGGCACCGTCCTACGAG. This gives the protein CASRRDRAPSYE. The complete CDR3 sequence is CASRRDRAPSYEQYF. The gene calls are TRBV11-2 and TRBJ2-7, with TRBD1 identical over 7 bases. With the read ending 3 residues before the CDR3 end, the germline J gene is used to fill in that end. CDR1 and CDR2 from the germline V gene are SGHAT and FQNNGV. V shed 6 bases, J shed 1 base, and the junction held 9 bases outside the gene matches. The CDR3 totals 15 residues. Complete variable domain (other parts from reference TRBV11-2 and TRBJ2-7): EAGVAQSPRYKIIEKRQSVAFWCNPISGHATLYWYQQILGQGPKLLIQFQNNGVVDDSQLPKDRFSAERLKGVDSTLKIQPAKLEDSAVYLCASRRDRAPSYEQYFGPGTRLTVT.

CDR3 DNA, as far as it was read: TGTGCCAGCAGCTTGCCAGGGGCCTACGAG. Its protein product is CASSLPGAYE. From start to end, the CDR3 is CASSLPGAYEQYF. The chain is built from TRBV5-8 and TRBJ2-7; tentative D call: TRBD1 (6 bases). The read finishes 3 residues shy of the CDR3 end, and the germline J gene is used to complete it. Germline assignment: CDR1 SGHTS and CDR2 YDEGEE. Trimming removed 1 base at V and 2 bases at J, with 7 bases between. This CDR3 comprises 13 residues.

In the case of this clone: The read falls 3 residues short of the CDR3 end, and the missing part is taken from the germline J gene. The V gene is TRBV6-1, the J gene TRBJ2-2; D call uncertain. The V and J ends lost 2 bases and 3 bases respectively, with 4 bases between them. CDR3 length: 13 amino acids. Germline V gene lookup returns CDR1 MNHNS and CDR2 SASEGT. The sequenced part of the CDR3 DNA is TGTGCCAGCAGTGAACGGGACACCGGGGAG. Translation gives CASSERDTGE. The full CDR3 sequence reads CASSERDTGELFF.

To note about this clone: The read comes to an end 3 residues before the CDR3 does, leaving the germline J gene to fill in the end. The chain has TRBV18 and TRBJ2-3, with 8 bases that match TRBD1. Per germline, CDR1 KGHSH and CDR2 LQKENI. This CDR3 region has 16 residues. V was pared by 1 base and J by 4 bases, with 7 bases of the junction left unmatched. The covered CDR3 bases are TGTGCCAGCTCACCACAAGCAGGGGGCTTCGCAGATACG. Translation: CASSPQAGGFADT. The whole CDR3 protein is CASSPQAGGFADTQYF.

Partial CDR3 DNA: TGTGCCAGTAGTATAGGCGGGGGCTTCACTGAA. It specifies CASSIGGGFTE. The complete CDR3 sequence is CASSIGGGFTEAFF. The chain employs TRBV19 and TRBJ1-1; a weak D match, TRBD1 (6 bases). The sequence runs out 3 residues before the end of the CDR3; the remainder is reconstructed from the germline J gene. V lost 1 base to trimming and J lost 4 bases, with 10 bases between them. Germline assignment: CDR1 LNHDA and CDR2 SQIVND (reference sequence). This CDR3 has 14 amino acids.

The sequenced part of the CDR3 DNA is TGTGCCAGCACCCCCCGCGGAGCCTCTGAA. It codes for CASTPRGASE. The whole CDR3 is CASTPRGASEAFF. V gene TRBV7-6 combines with J gene TRBJ1-1; D unclear. Read sequence stops 3 residues before the CDR3 end, and the germline J gene provides the missing end. Between the trimmed V and J ends, which lost 7 bases and 6 bases, there was a span of 15 bases. CDR3 length equals 13 residues. CDR1 SGHVS and CDR2 FNYEAQ come from the germline V gene. Variable domain in full (rest from reference TRBV7-6 and TRBJ1-1): GAGVSQSPRYKVTKRGQDVALRCDPISGHVSLYWYRQALGQGPEFLTYFNYEAQQDKSGLPNDRFSAERPEGSISTLTIQRTEQRDSAMYRCASTPRGASEAFFGQGTRLTVV.

About this clone itself: The read falls 3 residues short of the CDR3 end, and the missing part is taken from the germline J gene. This chain joins TRBV9 and TRBJ2-1, with 9 bases identical to TRBD1. The CDR3 is 17 amino acids. V dropped 3 bases and J dropped 6; count of bases not matched to a gene: 13. Germline CDR1 and CDR2: SGDLS and YYNGEE. The CDR3 region is CASSELGLATGGNEQFF. CDR3 bases read: TGTGCCAGCAGCGAGTTGGGGCTTGCGACAGGGGGCAATGAG.

As concerns this clone: The read ends 3 residues shy of where the CDR3 ends; the end is completed using the germline J gene. The V and J genes are TRBV7-9 and TRBJ1-2; tentatively, D is TRBD1 (6 bases). Germline assignment: CDR1 SEHNR and CDR2 FQNEAQ (reference sequence). CDR3 length: 13 amino acids. CDR3 residues: CASSFPDSRVYTF. The CDR3 bases that were read are TGTGCCAGCAGCTTCCCGGACAGCCGGGTG. The variable domain in full, completed from reference TRBV7-9 and TRBJ1-2, reads DTGVSQNPRHKITKRGQNVTFRCDPISEHNRLYWYRQTLGQGPEFLTYFQNEAQLEKSRLLSDRFSAERPKGSFSTLEIQRTEQGDSAMYLCASSFPDSRVYTFGSGTRLTVV.

Note on this clone: The sequenced fragment ends 3 residues before the CDR3 boundary, so the rest is inferred from the germline J gene. V and J are TRBV5-5 and TRBJ1-1; 9 nucleotides match TRBD1. CDR3 length: 12 amino acids. The ends lost 4 bases at V and 6 bases at J; junction bases unmatched: 1. Germline CDR1 reads SGHKS; CDR2 reads YYEKEE (reference sequence). Partial CDR3 DNA: TGTGCCAGCAGCCGGACAGGGGCTGAA. Translating gives CASSRTGAE. The whole CDR3 protein is CASSRTGAEAFF.

On this clone: The read comes to an end 3 residues before the CDR3 does, leaving the germline J gene to fill in the end. This chain connects TRBV11-2 to TRBJ2-7; no definite D call. CDR1 SGHAT and CDR2 FQNNGV come from the germline V gene. The CDR3 has 12 amino acids. Trimming pared 4 bases from V and 6 bases from J, leaving 10 bases between. CDR3 residues: CASSSKISEQYF. CDR3 bases read: TGTGCCAGCAGCTCAAAGATTAGCGAG.

As for this clone: The read gets to within 3 residues of the CDR3 end, and the germline J gene fills in the rest. This chain links TRBV20-1 with TRBJ1-1, with a tentative D call TRBD1 (5 bases). The CDR3 contains 12 residues. Germline V gene data show CDR1 as DFQATT and CDR2 as SNEGSKA (reference sequence). Trimming cost V 1 base and J 7 bases, with 10 bases left between them. CDR3 DNA (partial): TGCAGTGCTAGAGGACAGACCCTTGAA. Amino acid sequence: CSARGQTLE. The full CDR3 protein is CSARGQTLEAFF.

Of note for this clone: The DNA ends 3 residues before the CDR3 does, and the rest of the CDR3 is filled in from the germline J gene. The V and J genes are TRBV7-9 and TRBJ1-2; the D is unclear. The CDR3 loop spans 13 amino acids. Germline CDR1 reads SEHNR; CDR2 reads FQNEAQ (reference sequence). V dropped 4 bases and J dropped 4 bases, with 10 bases sitting between them. CDR3 bases read: TGTGCCAGCAGCTCAGACATCGGCTATGGC. Protein: CASSSDIGYG. The whole CDR3 sequence reads CASSSDIGYGYTF.

The CDR3 DNA, read in part, is TGTGCCAGCAGCTTGGACAGGGGTGGCTACGAG. Its translation: CASSLDRGGYE. The whole CDR3 region reads CASSLDRGGYEQYF. This sequence joins TRBV5-6 and TRBJ2-7; TRBD1 agrees at 7 bases. The CDR3 end is not reached by the read, which stops 3 residues before it; the germline J gene fills it in. This CDR3 has 14 residues. Germline V gene lookup returns CDR1 SGHDT and CDR2 YYEEEE. Losses at the gene ends were 0 bases for V and 3 bases for J; bases not matched to a gene: 3.

CDR3 DNA, as far as it was read: TGTGCCTGGAACCCCGGAACAGCTAGCAATCAGCCC. This codes for CAWNPGTASNQP. The entire CDR3 protein reads CAWNPGTASNQPQHF. The V call is TRBV30, the J call TRBJ1-5; D is undetermined. The read comes to an end 3 residues before the CDR3 does, leaving the germline J gene to fill in the end. Germline lookup yields CDR1 GTSNPN and CDR2 SVGIG (reference sequence). Trimming left V 4 bases short and J 0 bases short, with 13 bases between. CDR3 length: 15 residues.

A remark on this clone: The sequence runs out 3 residues before the end of the CDR3; the remainder is reconstructed from the germline J gene. This chain connects TRBV4-1 to TRBJ1-2, with D possibly TRBD1 on 6 matching bases. The CDR3 totals 15 residues. Germline V gene sequence: CDR1 MGHRA, CDR2 YSYEKL. The CDR3 bases that were read are TGCGCCAGCAGCCAAGATTTTGTGGGGGCCCCCGGC. Translated, it gives CASSQDFVGAPG. The full CDR3 is CASSQDFVGAPGYTF.

Details on this clone: Coverage ceases 3 residues before the CDR3 finishes, and the germline J gene fills in the end. V and J are TRBV5-5 and TRBJ2-5; D is unclear. The germline V gene encodes CDR1 SGHKS and CDR2 YYEKEE (reference sequence). The ends were cut back, 2 bases at V and 1 base at J, with 6 bases in the middle. The CDR3 spans 13 residues. The CDR3 here is CASSLQPQETQYF. The CDR3 bases that were read are TGTGCCAGCAGCTTACAGCCCCAAGAGACC.

Frequency places this clone as medium-sized (0.01 to 0.1%). The observed sequence ends 3 residues before the CDR3 terminus, with the missing tail filled in from the germline J gene. V usage is TRBV7-9 and J usage is TRBJ1-2, with 8 bases matching TRBD1. V shed 3 bases, J shed 1 base, and the junction held 4 bases outside the gene matches. The CDR3 has 15 residues. Germline CDR1 is SEHNR and CDR2 is FQNEAQ (reference sequence). The CDR3 DNA, read in part, is TGTGCCAGCAGCTTTCCAGGGGGCGGTAACTATGGC. Protein product: CASSFPGGGNYG. The full CDR3 is CASSFPGGGNYGYTF.

This clone shows up as large (0.1 to 1%) by frequency. One junction end does not reproduce the germline sequence, and a read error may be involved. The read halts 3 residues ahead of the CDR3 end, with the missing end drawn from the germline J gene. This chain joins TRBV20-1 and TRBJ2-7, with 9 bases matching TRBD2. Germline CDR1 DFQATT, CDR2 SNEGSKA (reference sequence). The length of the CDR3 is 15 residues. The CDR3 loop is CSAREGTSPSYEQYF. Incomplete CDR3 DNA: TGCAGTGCCAGAGAGGGGACTAGCCCTAGTTACGAG.